This T cell receptor beta chain originates from a study of identical twins. Overall study findings and caveats: Partly confounded zero-insertion analyses could result from invariant MAIT and iNKT cells.

TCRdb independently ran MiXCR on the 5' RACE reads; one entry per CDR3 protein. The sample consists of 1,800,000 or so distinct CDR3 sequences, under 35% of them appearing once. With regard to this clonotype: Its antigen is as yet unknown.

Germline values: CDR1 SGHTA, CDR2 FQGNSA. The CDR3 extends over 15 amino acids. Trimming shortened V by 1 base and J by 1 base, and 10 bases separated the two germline ends. This TCR came from a newborn girl in good health. Specimen: cord blood. This rearrangement joins TRBV7-2 to TRBJ1-1, with no clear D. CDR3 loop: CASSLGSAQNTEAFF. CDR3 bases: TGTGCCAGCAGCTTAGGGAGCGCTCAGAACACTGAAGCTTTCTTT.